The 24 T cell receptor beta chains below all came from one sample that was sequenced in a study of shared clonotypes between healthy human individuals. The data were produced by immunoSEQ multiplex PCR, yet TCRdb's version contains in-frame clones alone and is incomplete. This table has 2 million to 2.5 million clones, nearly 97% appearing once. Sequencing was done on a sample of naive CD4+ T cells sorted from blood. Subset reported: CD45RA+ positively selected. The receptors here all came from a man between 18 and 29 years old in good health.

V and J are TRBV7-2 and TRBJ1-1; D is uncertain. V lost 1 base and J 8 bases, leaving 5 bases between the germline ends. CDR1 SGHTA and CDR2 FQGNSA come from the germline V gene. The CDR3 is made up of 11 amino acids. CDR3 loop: CASSLDREAFF. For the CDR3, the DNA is TGTGCCAGCAGCTTAGACAGAGAAGCTTTCTTT.

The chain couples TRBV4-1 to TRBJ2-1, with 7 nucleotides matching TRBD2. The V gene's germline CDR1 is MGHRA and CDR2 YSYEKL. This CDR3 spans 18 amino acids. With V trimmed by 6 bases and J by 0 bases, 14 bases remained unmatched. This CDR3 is CASRARDYPITSYNEQFF. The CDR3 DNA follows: TGCGCCAGCAGGGCAAGGGACTACCCCATAACCTCCTACAATGAGCAGTTCTTC.

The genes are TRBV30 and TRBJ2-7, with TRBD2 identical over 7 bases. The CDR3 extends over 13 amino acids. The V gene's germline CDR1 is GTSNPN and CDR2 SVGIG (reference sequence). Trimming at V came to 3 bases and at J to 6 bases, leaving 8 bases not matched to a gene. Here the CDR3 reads CAWSGRTDGEQYF. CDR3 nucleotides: TGTGCCTGGAGCGGGAGGACGGATGGCGAGCAGTACTTC. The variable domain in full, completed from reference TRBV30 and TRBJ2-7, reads SQTIHQWPATLVQPVGSPLSLECTVEGTSNPNLYWYRQAAGRGLQLLFYSVGIGQISSEVPQNLSASRPQDRQFILSSKKLLLSDSGFYLCAWSGRTDGEQYFGPGTRLTVT.

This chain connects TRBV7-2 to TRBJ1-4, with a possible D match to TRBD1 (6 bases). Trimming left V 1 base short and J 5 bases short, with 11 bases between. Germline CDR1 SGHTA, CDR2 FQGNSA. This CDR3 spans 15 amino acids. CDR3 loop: CASSLGQAVNEKLFF. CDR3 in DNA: TGTGCCAGCAGCTTAGGACAGGCGGTAAATGAAAAACTGTTTTTT.

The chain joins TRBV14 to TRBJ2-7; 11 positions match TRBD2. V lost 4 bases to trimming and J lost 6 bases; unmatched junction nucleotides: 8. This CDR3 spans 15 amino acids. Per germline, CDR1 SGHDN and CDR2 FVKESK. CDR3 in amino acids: CASSPLLAGVGEQYF. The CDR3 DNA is TGTGCCAGCAGCCCCTTACTAGCGGGGGTAGGCGAGCAGTACTTC.

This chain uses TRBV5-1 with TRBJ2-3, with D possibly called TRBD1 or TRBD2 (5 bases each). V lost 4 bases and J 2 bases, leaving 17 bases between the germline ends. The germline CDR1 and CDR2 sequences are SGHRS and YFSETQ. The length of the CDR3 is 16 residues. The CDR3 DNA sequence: TGCGCCAGCAGCCTTACGGGGCCGAGGGCCACAGATACGCAGTATTTT. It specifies CASSLTGPRATDTQYF.

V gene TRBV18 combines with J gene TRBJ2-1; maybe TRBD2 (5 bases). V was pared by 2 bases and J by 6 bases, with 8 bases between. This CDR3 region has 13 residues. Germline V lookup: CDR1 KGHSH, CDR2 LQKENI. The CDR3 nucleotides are TGTGCCAGCTCACCAACTAGACTCAATGAGCAGTTCTTC. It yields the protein CASSPTRLNEQFF.

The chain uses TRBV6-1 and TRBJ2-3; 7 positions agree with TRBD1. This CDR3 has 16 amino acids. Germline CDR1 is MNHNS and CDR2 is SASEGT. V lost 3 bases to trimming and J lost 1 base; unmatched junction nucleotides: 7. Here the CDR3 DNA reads TGTGCCAGCAGTGATTGGGAAGGGGGCGGCACAGATACGCAGTATTTT. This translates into CASSDWEGGGTDTQYF.

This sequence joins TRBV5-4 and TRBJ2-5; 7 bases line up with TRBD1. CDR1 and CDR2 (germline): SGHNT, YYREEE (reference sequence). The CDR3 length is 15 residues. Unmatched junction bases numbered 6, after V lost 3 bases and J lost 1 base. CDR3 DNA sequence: TGTGCCAGCAGCTCGCTGAACAGGGGCCAAGAGACCCAGTACTTC. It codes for CASSSLNRGQETQYF.

CDR3 residues: CASSRQGTNTGELFF. The CDR3 bases are TGTGCCAGCAGTCGACAGGGGACGAACACCGGGGAGCTGTTTTTT. This sequence joins TRBV6-5 and TRBJ2-2, with TRBD1 matching 8 bases. The CDR3 totals 15 residues. CDR1 and CDR2 (germline): MNHEY, SVGAGI. The J segment lost 0 bases and the V segment lost 5 bases, leaving 2 bases of the junction unmatched.

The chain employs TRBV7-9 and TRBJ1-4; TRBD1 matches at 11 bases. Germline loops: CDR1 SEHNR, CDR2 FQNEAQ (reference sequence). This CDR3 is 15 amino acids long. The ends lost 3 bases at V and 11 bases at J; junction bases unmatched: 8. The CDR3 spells CASSFYLGTGGKLFF. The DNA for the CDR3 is TGTGCCAGCAGCTTTTACCTTGGGACAGGGGGTAAACTGTTTTTT.

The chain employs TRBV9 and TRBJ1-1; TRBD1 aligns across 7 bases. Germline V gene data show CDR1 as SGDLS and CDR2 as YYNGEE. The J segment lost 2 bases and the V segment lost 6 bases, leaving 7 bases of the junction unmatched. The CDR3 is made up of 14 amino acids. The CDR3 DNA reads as TGTGCCAGCAACCCAACAGGGGCAAACACTGAAGCTTTCTTT. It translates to CASNPTGANTEAFF.

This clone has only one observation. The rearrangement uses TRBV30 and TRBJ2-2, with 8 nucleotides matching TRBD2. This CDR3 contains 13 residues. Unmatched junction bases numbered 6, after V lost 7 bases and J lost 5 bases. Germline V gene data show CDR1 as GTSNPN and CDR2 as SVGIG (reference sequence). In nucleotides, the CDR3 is TGTGCCTTGGCGGGGGGCCGAACCGGGGAGCTGTTTTTT. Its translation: CALAGGRTGELFF. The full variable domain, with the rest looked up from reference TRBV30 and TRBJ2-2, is SQTIHQWPATLVQPVGSPLSLECTVEGTSNPNLYWYRQAAGRGLQLLFYSVGIGQISSEVPQNLSASRPQDRQFILSSKKLLLSDSGFYLCALAGGRTGELFFGEGSRLTVL.

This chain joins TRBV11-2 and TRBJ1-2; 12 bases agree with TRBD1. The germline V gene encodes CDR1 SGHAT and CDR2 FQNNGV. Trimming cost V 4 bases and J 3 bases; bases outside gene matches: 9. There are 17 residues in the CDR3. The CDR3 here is CASSWGQGAKVHYGYTF. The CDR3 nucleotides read TGTGCCAGCAGCTGGGGACAGGGGGCCAAAGTACACTATGGCTACACCTTC.

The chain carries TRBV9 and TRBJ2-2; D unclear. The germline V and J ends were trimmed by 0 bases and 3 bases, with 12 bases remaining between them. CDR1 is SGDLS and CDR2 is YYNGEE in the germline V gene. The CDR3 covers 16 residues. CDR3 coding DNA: TGTGCCAGCAGCGTAGGCCCCACCCCTGACACCGGGGAGCTGTTTTTT. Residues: CASSVGPTPDTGELFF.

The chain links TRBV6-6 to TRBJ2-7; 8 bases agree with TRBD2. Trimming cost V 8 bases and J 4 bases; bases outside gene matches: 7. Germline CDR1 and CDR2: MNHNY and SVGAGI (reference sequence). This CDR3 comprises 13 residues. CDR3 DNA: TGTGCCAGCCTCTCGGGACTAGATTACGAGCAGTACTTC. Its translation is CASLSGLDYEQYF.

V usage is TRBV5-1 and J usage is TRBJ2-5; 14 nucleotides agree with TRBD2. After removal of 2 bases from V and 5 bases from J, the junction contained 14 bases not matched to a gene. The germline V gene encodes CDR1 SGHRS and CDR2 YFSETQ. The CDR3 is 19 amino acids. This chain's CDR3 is CASSFRLAGGPKVQETQYF. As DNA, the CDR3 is TGCGCCAGCAGCTTCCGACTAGCGGGAGGGCCGAAGGTACAGGAGACCCAGTACTTC. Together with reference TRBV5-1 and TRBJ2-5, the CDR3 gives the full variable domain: KAGVTQTPRYLIKTRGQQVTLSCSPISGHRSVSWYQQTPGQGLQFLFEYFSETQRNKGNFPGRFSGRQFSNSRSEMNVSTLELGDSALYLCASSFRLAGGPKVQETQYFGPGTRLLVL.

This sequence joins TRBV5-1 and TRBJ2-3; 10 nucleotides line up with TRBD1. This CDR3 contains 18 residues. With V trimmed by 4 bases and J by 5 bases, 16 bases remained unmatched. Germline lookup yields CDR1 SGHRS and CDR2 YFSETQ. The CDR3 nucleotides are TGCGCCAGCAGCAGTCTAGCCCCGGGACAGGGGTTCGGAGATACGCAGTATTTT. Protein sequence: CASSSLAPGQGFGDTQYF.

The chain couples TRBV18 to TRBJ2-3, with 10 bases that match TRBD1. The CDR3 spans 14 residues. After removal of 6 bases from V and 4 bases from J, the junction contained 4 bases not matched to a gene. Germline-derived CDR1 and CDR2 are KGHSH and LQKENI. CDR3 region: CASSGQGGPDTQYF. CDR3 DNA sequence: TGTGCCAGCTCCGGACAGGGGGGACCAGATACGCAGTATTTT. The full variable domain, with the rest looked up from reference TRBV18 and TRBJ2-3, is NAGVMQNPRHLVRRRGQEARLRCSPMKGHSHVYWYRQLPEEGLKFMVYLQKENIIDESGMPKERFSAEFPKEGPSILRIQQVVRGDSAAYFCASSGQGGPDTQYFGPGTRLTVL.

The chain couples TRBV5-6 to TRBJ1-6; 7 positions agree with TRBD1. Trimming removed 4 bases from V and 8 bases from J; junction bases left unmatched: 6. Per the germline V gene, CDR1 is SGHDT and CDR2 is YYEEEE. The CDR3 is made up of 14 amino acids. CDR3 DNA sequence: TGTGCCAGCAGCCCCGGGACAGCGCATTCACCCCTCCACTTT. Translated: CASSPGTAHSPLHF.

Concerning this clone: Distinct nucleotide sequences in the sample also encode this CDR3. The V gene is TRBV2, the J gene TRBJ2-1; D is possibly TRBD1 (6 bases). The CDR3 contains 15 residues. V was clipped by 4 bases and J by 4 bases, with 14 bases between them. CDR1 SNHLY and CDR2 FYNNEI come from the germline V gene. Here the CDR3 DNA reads TGTGCCAGCAGTGCGGACAGAGCGAGTTACAATGAGCAGTTCTTC. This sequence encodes CASSADRASYNEQFF.

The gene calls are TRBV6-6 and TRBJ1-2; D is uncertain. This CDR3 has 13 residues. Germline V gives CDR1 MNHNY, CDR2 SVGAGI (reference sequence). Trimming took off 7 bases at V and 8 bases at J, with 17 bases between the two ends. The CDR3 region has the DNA TGTGCCAGCACTCTTAACCCCCCGAGGGGCTACACCTTC. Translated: CASTLNPPRGYTF.

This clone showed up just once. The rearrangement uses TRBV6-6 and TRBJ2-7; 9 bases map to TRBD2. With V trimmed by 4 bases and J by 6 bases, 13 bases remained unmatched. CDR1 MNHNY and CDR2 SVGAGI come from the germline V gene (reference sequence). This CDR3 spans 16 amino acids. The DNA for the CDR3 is TGTGCCAGCAGTTCGCGTGCATCTAGCGGGAATTTCGAGCAGTACTTC. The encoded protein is CASSSRASSGNFEQYF.

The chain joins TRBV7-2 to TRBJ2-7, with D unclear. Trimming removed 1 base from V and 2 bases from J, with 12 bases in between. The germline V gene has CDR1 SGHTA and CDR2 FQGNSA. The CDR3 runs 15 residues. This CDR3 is CASSLGQKFPYEQYF. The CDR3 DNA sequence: TGTGCCAGCAGCTTAGGGCAAAAATTCCCCTACGAGCAGTACTTC.